What follows are 3 T cell receptor beta chains derived from one specimen sequenced in a study of shared clonotypes between healthy human individuals. TCRdb's copy holds only in-frame clones and misses some; the assay was immunoSEQ multiplex PCR. This sample has some 2 million clones, with approximately 95% found just once. Sequenced: naive CD4+ T cells sorted from blood. As to subset: CD45RA+ positively selected. The source is a man aged 18 to 35 in good health.

The chain is built from TRBV6-1 and TRBJ2-7; TRBD1 agrees at 7 bases. Germline V lookup: CDR1 MNHNS, CDR2 SASEGT. After removal of 7 bases from V and 6 bases from J, the junction contained 12 bases not matched to a gene. The CDR3 runs 14 residues. CDR3 bases: TGTGCCAGCATAGTCGACAGGGCTGGGGCCGAGCAGTACTTC. Its translation: CASIVDRAGAEQYF.

J is TRBJ1-1 and V is TRBV18; unclear D gene. Trimming shortened V by 3 bases and J by 2 bases, and 16 bases separated the two germline ends. The germline V gene encodes CDR1 KGHSH and CDR2 LQKENI. The CDR3 loop spans 16 amino acids. The CDR3 sequence is CASSPPNAFSNTEAFF. The CDR3 DNA reads as TGTGCCAGCTCACCCCCGAATGCCTTCTCCAACACTGAAGCTTTCTTT.

The rearrangement uses TRBV6-5 and TRBJ2-2; TRBD2 might be the D (6 bases). Trimming stripped 6 bases from V and 1 base from J, with 12 bases between. The CDR3 is 15 amino acids. CDR1 is MNHEY, CDR2 SVGAGI, per germline. This CDR3 is CASRFGTWNTGELFF. The CDR3 region has the DNA TGTGCCAGCAGGTTCGGGACTTGGAACACCGGGGAGCTGTTTTTT.